The sequence of this T cell receptor (beta chain) was determined in a study of breast tumors, draining lymph nodes, adjacent tissues. Axillary draining lymph nodes of breast cancer patients supplied the node samples. This clonotype was detected ten times or more. TCRdb recomputed calls from the multiplex PCR reads with MiXCR, one row per CDR3 protein. The profile shows tens of thousands of distinct CDR3 sequences, over 25% of them singletons. Sequencing was done on a sample of axillary lymph node tissue. This sequence was found in a female donor with breast cancer. Some clones in this sample may be carry-over from other donors' samples.

The CDR3 region is CASRLQGGSEKLFF. The CDR3 nucleotides are TGTGCCAGCAGACTACAGGGTGGGAGTGAAAAACTGTTTTTT. The rearrangement joins TRBV2 to TRBJ1-4, with D perhaps TRBD1 (6 bases). CDR3 length: 14 residues. Looked up from germline, CDR1 is SNHLY and CDR2 is FYNNEI. Trimming removed 6 bases at V and 7 bases at J, with 15 bases between.